These T cell receptor beta chains were read from a single sample in a study of T cells after yellow fever vaccination. MiXCR was run by TCRdb on the 5' RACE reads, yielding one entry per CDR3 protein. The sample contains 300,000 to 400,000 distinct CDR3 sequences, roughly an eighth of which appear only once. Sequenced material: CD4+ T cells sorted from PBMCs, taken 15 days after the yellow fever booster vaccination. The receptors here all came from a man aged 18 to 29 who received the YFV17D yellow fever vaccine. CDR3s include the opening cysteine and the closing phenylalanine or tryptophan. Fields, in order: CDR3 protein, CDR3 DNA, clone size, D gene, V gene, J gene. D genes are given only for firm matches. The size field is filled for only some rows; it gives once, few, many or a size class.

CASSWAPAGMRNF	TGTGCCAGCAGTTGGGCCCCGGCTGGGATGAGAAACTTC	NA	NA	TRBV12-3/TRBV12-4	TRBJ2-7
CASSHPGNEKLFF	TGCGCCAGCAGCCACCCGGGAAATGAAAAACTGTTTTTT	NA	NA	TRBV5-1	TRBJ1-4
CASRGRTLSNYGYTF	TGTGCCAGCAGGGGACGGACCCTATCTAACTATGGCTACACCTTC	few	NA	TRBV6-6	TRBJ1-2
CASRYLEQGDNSPLHF	TGCGCCAGCAGATATCTGGAACAGGGGGATAATTCACCCCTCCACTTT	few	TRBD1	TRBV5-1	TRBJ1-6
CASSIERRGAGELFF	TGTGCCAGTAGTATAGAACGCAGGGGGGCCGGGGAGCTGTTTTTT	few	NA	TRBV19	TRBJ2-2
CSATLQGNYGYTF	TGCAGTGCTACCCTGCAGGGAAACTATGGCTACACCTTC	NA	NA	TRBV20-1	TRBJ1-2
CSVAGQAIRGEKLFF	TGCAGCGTAGCCGGACAGGCTATACGGGGTGAAAAACTGTTTTTT	NA	TRBD1	TRBV29-1	TRBJ1-4
CASSPGTSGGAEQFF	TGTGCCAGCAGCCCCGGGACTAGCGGGGGGGCTGAGCAGTTCTTC	few	TRBD2	TRBV7-3	TRBJ2-1
CASSQPRLLGTTEAFF	TGTGCCAGCAGCCAACCGAGACTCCTAGGAACCACTGAAGCTTTCTTT	NA	NA	TRBV14	TRBJ1-1
CASRLGRETQYF	TGTGCCAGCAGGTTAGGCAGGGAGACCCAGTACTTC	few	NA	TRBV7-2	TRBJ2-5
CASSLLRQAFF	TGTGCCAGCAGCTTGCTCCGACAGGCATTCTTT	NA	NA	TRBV7-3	TRBJ1-1
CSATSNYGYTF	TGCAGTGCTACTTCTAACTATGGCTACACCTTC	few	NA	TRBV20-1	TRBJ1-2
CAWSVTEETQYF	TGTGCCTGGAGTGTAACCGAAGAGACCCAGTACTTC	many	NA	TRBV30	TRBJ2-5
CASRPRGVGGDTQYF	TGTGCCAGCAGGCCCCGGGGGGTAGGGGGTGATACGCAGTATTTT	NA	NA	TRBV6-5	TRBJ2-3
CASSQEGIRRLNTGELFF	TGCGCCAGCAGCCAAGAGGGGATCAGGAGATTGAACACCGGGGAGCTGTTTTTT	many	NA	TRBV4-3	TRBJ2-2
CASSDRGGDIYGYTF	TGTGCCAGCAGCGACCGGGGAGGCGACATCTATGGCTACACCTTC	few	NA	TRBV5-4	TRBJ1-2
CASSAPTLANYGYTF	TGTGCCAGCAGCGCCCCTACTCTAGCTAACTATGGCTACACCTTC	NA	NA	TRBV7-2	TRBJ1-2
CASSQELWRRELFF	TGCGCCAGCAGCCAGGAACTTTGGCGGCGGGAGCTGTTTTTT	NA	NA	TRBV4-3	TRBJ2-2
CASSFQGTVPREQYF	TGTGCCAGCAGCTTCCAGGGGACCGTGCCTCGTGAGCAGTACTTC	few	NA	TRBV7-2	TRBJ2-7
CASSKDTGAYYGYTF	TGTGCCAGCAGCAAGGACACCGGGGCCTACTATGGCTACACCTTC	few	NA	TRBV7-9	TRBJ1-2
CASSPGAAYNSPLHF	TGTGCCAGCTCTCCAGGGGCCGCCTATAATTCACCCCTCCACTTT	few	NA	TRBV18	TRBJ1-6
CASSSRGHDGYTF	TGTGCCAGCAGTTCCAGGGGGCACGATGGCTACACCTTC	few	TRBD1	TRBV12-3/TRBV12-4	TRBJ1-2
CASSLVLAGAKTQYF	TGTGCCAGCAGTTTAGTCCTAGCGGGGGCCAAGACCCAGTACTTC	NA	TRBD2	TRBV27	TRBJ2-5
CASSQPRSSWGYTF	TGCGCCAGCAGCCAGCCCAGAAGTTCATGGGGCTACACCTTC	many	NA	TRBV4-1	TRBJ1-2
CASSGQGATNYGYTF	TGTGCCAGCAGCGGTCAGGGGGCTACTAACTATGGCTACACCTTC	NA	TRBD1	TRBV9	TRBJ1-2
CSANVQGYEQYF	TGCAGTGCTAATGTACAGGGCTACGAGCAGTACTTC	NA	NA	TRBV20-1	TRBJ2-7
CASSESVLSYNEQFF	TGCGCCAGCAGTGAGTCAGTGCTCTCCTACAATGAGCAGTTCTTC	NA	NA	TRBV10-1	TRBJ2-1
CASSGPARGQYGYTF	TGTGCCAGCAGTGGCCCGGCCAGGGGGCAATATGGCTACACCTTC	few	TRBD1	TRBV6-5	TRBJ1-2
CASSRLGQGGLNTEAFF	TGTGCCAGCAGCAGACTGGGGCAGGGAGGACTGAACACTGAAGCTTTCTTT	NA	NA	TRBV5-6	TRBJ1-1
CASSPAGGVHGELFF	TGTGCCAGCAGCCCCGCCGGGGGGGTACACGGGGAGCTGTTTTTT	many	TRBD2	TRBV4-2	TRBJ2-2
CASSFKRLSGGTDTQYF	TGCGCCAGCAGCTTCAAACGGCTTAGCGGGGGGACAGATACGCAGTATTTT	NA	TRBD2	TRBV5-1	TRBJ2-3
CSARDPGQGARDGYTF	TGCAGTGCTAGAGACCCGGGACAGGGGGCGCGAGATGGCTACACCTTC	few	TRBD1	TRBV20-1	TRBJ1-2
CAWSPTGGGQPQHF	TGTGCCTGGAGTCCGACAGGGGGAGGGCAGCCCCAGCATTTT	NA	TRBD1	TRBV30	TRBJ1-5
CSAPFQETQYF	TGCAGTGCTCCGTTCCAAGAGACCCAGTACTTC	few	NA	TRBV20-1	TRBJ2-5
CASARVTNYGYTF	TGTGCCAGCGCAAGGGTAACTAACTATGGCTACACCTTC	few	NA	TRBV5-6	TRBJ1-2
CATSRVGGQSSYNEQFF	TGTGCCACCAGCAGGGTCGGAGGACAATCGAGTTACAATGAGCAGTTCTTC	NA	NA	TRBV15	TRBJ2-1
CASTEQGLGNYGYTF	TGTGCCAGCACCGAACAGGGGCTGGGGAACTATGGCTACACCTTC	NA	TRBD1	TRBV6-1	TRBJ1-2
CASSLISGLETQYF	TGCGCCAGCAGCTTGATATCGGGGTTGGAGACCCAGTACTTC	NA	NA	TRBV5-1	TRBJ2-5
CASSLSQGGLTDTQYF	TGTGCCAGCAGTTTATCTCAGGGGGGACTCACAGATACGCAGTATTTT	NA	NA	TRBV12-3/TRBV12-4	TRBJ2-3
CASSLSPPGGPKTQYF	TGCGCCAGCAGCCTCTCCCCTCCGGGGGGGCCAAAGACCCAGTACTTC	many	TRBD2	TRBV5-1	TRBJ2-5
CAWSGTSALHQYF	TGTGCCTGGAGTGGGACTAGCGCCCTCCATCAGTACTTC	NA	TRBD2	TRBV30	TRBJ2-5
CASSKGGLVNEQFF	TGTGCCAGCAGCAAAGGGGGACTCGTCAATGAGCAGTTCTTC	few	NA	TRBV21-1	TRBJ2-1
CASSRNSVTDTQYF	TGTGCCAGCAGCCGGAACAGCGTCACAGATACGCAGTATTTT	NA	NA	TRBV3-1	TRBJ2-3
CASSFARVETQYF	TGTGCCAGCAGCTTCGCCAGGGTGGAGACCCAGTACTTC	NA	NA	TRBV5-6	TRBJ2-5